The 2 T cell receptor beta chains below were found in one sample sequenced in a study of T cells in women clearing cervical HPV infection. Assay used: immunoSEQ multiplex PCR; TCRdb lists only in-frame clones, some missing. The sample holds some 20,000 clones. Sequenced: blood buffy coat. The receptor source for this set is a woman aged 18 to 75 with a cervical HPV16 infection that either progressed to CIN3+ or cleared (not recorded which).

Concerning this clone: The read ends 3 residues shy of where the CDR3 ends; the end is completed using the germline J gene. This chain connects TRBV7-9 to TRBJ2-5; TRBD2 is a possible D gene (5 bases). Germline V gives CDR1 SEHNR, CDR2 FQNEAQ (reference sequence). Deletions cut 5 bases from V and 5 bases from J, with 18 bases between. The CDR3 length is 15 residues. The CDR3 bases that were read are TGTGCCAGCAGCCGTCCGACGGCGGGCGGGGAGACC. Encoded protein: CASSRPTAGGET. The entire CDR3 is CASSRPTAGGETQYF. Filled out from reference TRBV7-9 and TRBJ2-5, the complete variable domain reads DTGVSQNPRHKITKRGQNVTFRCDPISEHNRLYWYRQTLGQGPEFLTYFQNEAQLEKSRLLSDRFSAERPKGSFSTLEIQRTEQGDSAMYLCASSRPTAGGETQYFGPGTRLLVL.

CDR3 sequence reads: CAWGSPRVAGINEQFF. The sequenced part of the CDR3 DNA is TGTGCCTGGGGAAGCCCTCGGGTAGCGGGGATAAATGAG. The chain links TRBV30 to TRBJ2-1, with 8 bases that match TRBD2. The read gets to within 3 residues of the CDR3 end, and the germline J gene fills in the rest. Germline V gene sequence: CDR1 GTSNPN, CDR2 SVGIG (reference sequence). The CDR3 loop spans 16 amino acids. V shed 5 bases, J shed 7 bases, and the junction held 16 bases outside the gene matches.